This TCR beta chain was captured by sequencing in a study of T cell changes during pregnancy in multiple sclerosis. Trimming left V 2 bases short and J 7 bases short, with 18 bases between. CDR1 and CDR2 (germline): ENHRY, SYGVKD. The CDR3 totals 16 residues. The assay was immunoSEQ multiplex PCR, and TCRdb's table has in-frame clones only and misses some. Among over 50,000 clones listed, roughly 90% were seen once. The sample consisted of peripheral blood, taken in the first trimester of pregnancy. This rearrangement joins TRBV10-3 to TRBJ2-1; D is possibly TRBD2 (5 bases). The clonotype comes from a female donor with multiple sclerosis, enrolled in a pregnancy study. CDR3 sequence (DNA): TGTGCCATCAGTGAGGCCGAGGGTGGCAGGACGAATGAGCAGTTCTTC. Its translation: CAISEAEGGRTNEQFF.